A single sample gave rise to the 30 T cell receptor beta chains below, sequenced in a study of cytomegalovirus exposure and HLA in healthy donors. Clones were sequenced by immunoSEQ multiplex PCR, and TCRdb holds only the in-frame ones, with some missing. The data hold under 200,000 clones, with about 90% observed a single time. Material: PBMCs. The receptors originated from a woman aged 18 to 35 in good health and CMV-seropositive.

The chain combines TRBV7-2 with TRBJ2-1, with 8 bases identical to TRBD2. With 6 bases clipped from V and 8 bases from J, the junction kept 6 bases outside the gene matches. The CDR3 loop spans 13 amino acids. The germline V gene has CDR1 SGHTA and CDR2 FQGNSA. Written as DNA, the CDR3 is TGTGCCAGCAGACTAGCGGCATCCCATGAGCAGTTCTTC. It codes for CASRLAASHEQFF.

CDR3 residues: CASSRNRGQETQYF. CDR3 sequence (DNA): TGTGCCAGCAGCCGAAACAGGGGGCAAGAGACCCAGTACTTC. This chain connects TRBV7-2 to TRBJ2-5; 8 bases map to TRBD1. J was trimmed by 2 bases and V by 5 bases; bases with no gene match: 4. Germline V CDR1 and CDR2: SGHTA, FQGNSA. CDR3 length: 14 residues.

The rearrangement joins TRBV4-1 to TRBJ1-1, with D maybe TRBD1 (5 bases). The germline CDR1 and CDR2 sequences are MGHRA and YSYEKL. The V and J ends lost 1 base and 0 bases respectively, with 15 bases between them. CDR3 size: 17 residues. The CDR3 here is CASSQVPARTLNTEAFF. CDR3 nucleotides: TGCGCCAGCAGCCAAGTCCCCGCCCGGACATTGAACACTGAAGCTTTCTTT.

This clone was seen once. This chain links TRBV28 with TRBJ1-1; 7 nucleotides agree with TRBD1. There are 16 residues in the CDR3. The ends lost 2 bases at V and 0 bases at J; junction bases unmatched: 6. Germline V gene lookup returns CDR1 MDHEN and CDR2 SYDVKM. The DNA for the CDR3 is TGTGCCAGCAGTTTAACAGGGGTGGTTATGAACACTGAAGCTTTCTTT. Protein: CASSLTGVVMNTEAFF.

The J gene is TRBJ1-5, the V gene TRBV30; D gene uncertain. The CDR3 totals 15 residues. V lost 1 base, J lost 0 bases, and 10 bases lay in between. CDR1 and CDR2 from the germline V gene are GTSNPN and SVGIG (reference sequence). The CDR3 is CAWSAGLNSNQPQHF. As DNA, the CDR3 is TGTGCCTGGAGTGCAGGATTAAATAGCAATCAGCCCCAGCATTTT.

This rearrangement joins TRBV6-1 to TRBJ2-7; 8 bases map to TRBD2. J was trimmed by 0 bases and V by 8 bases; bases with no gene match: 3. Germline values: CDR1 MNHNS, CDR2 SASEGT. This CDR3 has 13 amino acids. The CDR3 bases are TGTGCCAGCCGGGGGGGCACCTCCTACGAGCAGTACTTC. It translates to CASRGGTSYEQYF.

The chain joins TRBV10-3 to TRBJ1-2; D may be TRBD1 (6 bases). Trimming removed 2 bases at V and 0 bases at J, with 10 bases between. Germline V gene lookup returns CDR1 ENHRY and CDR2 SYGVKD. The CDR3 is 15 residues long. The CDR3 protein is CAISEMDRANYGYTF. In DNA, the CDR3 is TGTGCCATCAGTGAGATGGACAGAGCTAACTATGGCTACACCTTC.

This clone has just one count. The gene calls are TRBV19 and TRBJ1-1; 10 nucleotides line up with TRBD1. Trimming took 8 bases from V and 1 from J; bases not matched to a gene: 7. Germline-derived CDR1 and CDR2 are LNHDA and SQIVND (reference sequence). The CDR3 is 15 residues long. The CDR3 region has the DNA TGTGCCAGTCTGACAGGGGGCTGGTCGAACACTGAAGCTTTCTTT. It codes for CASLTGGWSNTEAFF.

V usage is TRBV27 and J usage is TRBJ2-7, with TRBD2 matching 10 bases. This CDR3 region has 15 residues. Trimming took 5 bases from V and 0 from J; bases not matched to a gene: 4. Per germline, CDR1 MNHEY and CDR2 SMNVEV (reference sequence). The DNA for the CDR3 is TGTGCCAGCAGTAGGACTAGCGGACCCTCCTACGAGCAGTACTTC. Encoded protein: CASSRTSGPSYEQYF.

This chain links TRBV20-1 with TRBJ1-2; D is uncertain. The length of the CDR3 is 11 residues. CDR1 and CDR2 (germline): DFQATT, SNEGSKA (reference sequence). V shed 6 bases and J shed 7 bases, with 12 bases lying between them. The CDR3 DNA follows: TGCAGTGCCCCTCCCCAGGTTGGCTACACCTTC. It translates to CSAPPQVGYTF.

This sequence joins TRBV7-9 and TRBJ1-1, with D unresolved. The V end lost 4 bases, the J end lost 2 bases, and 14 bases lay between the germline ends. The germline V gene has CDR1 SEHNR and CDR2 FQNEAQ (reference sequence). The CDR3 is 15 residues long. The CDR3 region has the DNA TGTGCCAGCAGCTCTGAGGCGGGCCTTAACACTGAAGCTTTCTTT. Translating it yields CASSSEAGLNTEAFF.

The chain recombines TRBV4-3 with TRBJ2-1; 9 bases are shared with TRBD2. Trimming at V came to 3 bases and at J to 8 bases, leaving 2 bases not matched to a gene. The CDR3 has 13 residues. CDR1 is LGHNA and CDR2 is YSLEER in the germline V gene. CDR3 bases: TGCGCCAGCAGCCACGCGGGAGGGGATGAGCAGTTCTTC. Residues: CASSHAGGDEQFF.

The J gene is TRBJ1-3, the V gene TRBV19; tentative D call: TRBD1 (5 bases). CDR1 and CDR2 (germline): LNHDA, SQIVND (reference sequence). This CDR3 is 15 amino acids long. V dropped 3 bases and J dropped 2 bases, with 11 bases sitting between them. The CDR3 DNA reads as TGTGCCAGTAGTATCGACAGTCTCCCTGGAAACACCATATATTTT. Translating gives CASSIDSLPGNTIYF.

This chain connects TRBV7-2 to TRBJ2-7; D unresolved. This CDR3 contains 15 residues. V lost 0 bases and J 0 bases, leaving 9 bases between the germline ends. In germline, CDR1 is SGHTA, CDR2 FQGNSA. In nucleotides, the CDR3 is TGTGCCAGCAGCTTAGCGGCAGGCCTCTCCTACGAGCAGTACTTC. It yields the protein CASSLAAGLSYEQYF.

The chain is built from TRBV7-2 and TRBJ2-3; TRBD2 matches 9 bases. The CDR3 totals 16 residues. Germline assignment: CDR1 SGHTA and CDR2 FQGNSA. The V segment lost 5 bases and the J segment 5 bases; nucleotides outside the gene matches: 11. The CDR3 here is CASSPAVAGVGDTQYF. The DNA of the CDR3 is TGTGCCAGCAGCCCCGCGGTAGCGGGAGTTGGAGATACGCAGTATTTT. The full variable domain, in which reference TRBV7-2 and TRBJ2-3 provide the parts outside the CDR3, is GAGVSQSPSNKVTEKGKDVELRCDPISGHTALYWYRQSLGQGLEFLIYFQGNSAPDKSGLPSDRFSAERTGGSVSTLTIQRTQQEDSAVYLCASSPAVAGVGDTQYFGPGTRLTVL.

The chain joins TRBV6-5 to TRBJ1-1; D gene unclear. The CDR3 runs to 10 residues. Germline CDR1 is MNHEY and CDR2 is SVGAGI. The V end lost 10 bases, the J end lost 5 bases, and 8 bases lay between the germline ends. CDR3 nucleotides: TGTGCCACCCGAGGGACTGAAGCTTTCTTT. It specifies CATRGTEAFF.

V usage is TRBV4-1 and J usage is TRBJ1-5; a possible D gene is TRBD1 (6 bases). Trimming cost V 0 bases and J 0 bases, with 21 bases left between them. The germline V gene has CDR1 MGHRA and CDR2 YSYEKL. This CDR3 is 20 amino acids long. CDR3 in amino acids: CASSQEFRGAGEYSNQPQHF. For the CDR3, the DNA is TGCGCCAGCAGCCAAGAGTTTAGGGGGGCGGGGGAATATAGCAATCAGCCCCAGCATTTT.

The rearrangement uses TRBV6-1 and TRBJ1-3; D is uncertain. The germline V gene has CDR1 MNHNS and CDR2 SASEGT. Trimming left V 0 bases short and J 1 base short, with 7 bases between. The CDR3 runs to 15 residues. The chain's CDR3 is CASSEAPKSGNTIYF. The CDR3 DNA reads TGTGCCAGCAGTGAAGCACCTAAGTCTGGAAACACCATATATTTT.

The V gene is TRBV27, the J gene TRBJ2-3, with D maybe TRBD1 (5 bases). CDR1 is MNHEY, CDR2 SMNVEV, per germline (reference sequence). The length of the CDR3 is 15 residues. The V end lost 0 bases, the J end lost 4 bases, and 11 bases lay between the germline ends. In nucleotides, the CDR3 is TGTGCCAGCAGTTTATCGGGGCGCAAAGCAGATACGCAGTATTTT. Its translation: CASSLSGRKADTQYF.

The genes are TRBV28 and TRBJ2-1; 11 bases line up with TRBD2. CDR3 length equals 18 residues. With V trimmed by 5 bases and J by 4 bases, 13 bases remained unmatched. From germline, CDR1 is MDHEN and CDR2 SYDVKM. The CDR3, as DNA: TGTGCCAGCAGTCCTTCCATAGCGGGAGGGCTCCCATACAATGAGCAGTTCTTC. Translation gives CASSPSIAGGLPYNEQFF. The variable domain in full, completed from reference TRBV28 and TRBJ2-1, reads DVKVTQSSRYLVKRTGEKVFLECVQDMDHENMFWYRQDPGLGLRLIYFSYDVKMKEKGDIPEGYSVSREKKERFSLILESASTNQTSMYLCASSPSIAGGLPYNEQFFGPGTRLTVL.

The rearrangement joins TRBV6-5 to TRBJ2-7, with 10 bases that match TRBD1. V lost 5 bases, J lost 3 bases, and 4 bases stayed unmatched. The CDR3 contains 14 residues. CDR1 MNHEY and CDR2 SVGAGI come from the germline V gene. The CDR3 spells CASSHRDRGYEQYF. Here the CDR3 DNA reads TGTGCCAGCAGTCACCGGGACAGGGGCTACGAGCAGTACTTC.

The rearrangement uses TRBV28 and TRBJ2-5; 7 nucleotides align to TRBD2. After removal of 2 bases from V and 5 bases from J, the junction contained 5 bases not matched to a gene. This CDR3 has 14 amino acids. Germline V gives CDR1 MDHEN, CDR2 SYDVKM. The CDR3 loop is CASSLRGGGETQYF. DNA of the CDR3: TGTGCCAGCAGTTTAAGGGGCGGGGGTGAGACCCAGTACTTC.

The chain links TRBV5-6 to TRBJ1-2, with D possibly being TRBD1 (5 bases). Trimming left V 6 bases short and J 6 bases short, with 18 bases between. The germline gives CDR1 SGHDT, CDR2 YYEEEE. The CDR3 is made up of 14 amino acids. The CDR3 coding sequence is TGTGCCAGCACCGTACCTTGGGGGGGTAATGGCTACACCTTC. This sequence encodes CASTVPWGGNGYTF.

This chain joins TRBV5-6 and TRBJ1-5, with a possible D match to TRBD1 (5 bases). Deletions cut 0 bases from V and 2 bases from J, with 9 bases between. The CDR3 length is 15 residues. CDR1 is SGHDT and CDR2 is YYEEEE in the germline V gene. The CDR3 spells CASSLAGGGNQPQHF. The CDR3 DNA follows: TGTGCCAGCAGCTTGGCGGGGGGGGGCAATCAGCCCCAGCATTTT.

The gene calls are TRBV14 and TRBJ1-1; D unresolved. The CDR3 has 13 amino acids. Germline lookup yields CDR1 SGHDN and CDR2 FVKESK. V was cut by 1 base and J by 8 bases, with 11 bases left in between. Here the CDR3 reads CASSQGGSSEAFF. Here the CDR3 DNA reads TGTGCCAGCAGCCAAGGTGGCTCATCCGAAGCTTTCTTT. The variable domain in full, with the rest retrieved from reference TRBV14 and TRBJ1-1, is EAGVTQFPSHSVIEKGQTVTLRCDPISGHDNLYWYRRVMGKEIKFLLHFVKESKQDESGMPNNRFLAERTGGTYSTLKVQPAELEDSGVYFCASSQGGSSEAFFGQGTRLTVV.

The chain joins TRBV29-1 to TRBJ1-6, with D tentatively TRBD1 (5 bases). The CDR3 runs 15 residues. The germline gives CDR1 SQVTM, CDR2 ANQGSEA. CDR3 bases: TGCACCCCTCAAGGAGGGGAATCCTATAATTCACCCCTCCACTTT. Its protein is CTPQGGESYNSPLHF.

V gene TRBV5-5 combines with J gene TRBJ1-5; no definite D call. The CDR3 contains 14 residues. V gave up 4 bases and J gave up 5 bases, with 13 bases separating them. Germline V gene data show CDR1 as SGHKS and CDR2 as YYEKEE (reference sequence). CDR3 bases: TGTGCCAGCAGCGAGGGTTCCTGGGATCAGCCCCAGCATTTT. This sequence encodes CASSEGSWDQPQHF.

CDR3: CASSLDFGLTDGYTF. DNA of the CDR3: TGTGCCAGCAGCTTAGATTTCGGGTTGACGGATGGCTACACCTTC. The gene calls are TRBV11-2 and TRBJ1-2; no clear D. Per the germline V gene, CDR1 is SGHAT and CDR2 is FQNNGV. V lost 0 bases and J 6 bases, leaving 14 bases between the germline ends. The CDR3 loop spans 15 amino acids.

The chain carries TRBV2 and TRBJ2-4, with D perhaps TRBD2 (5 bases). This CDR3 has 13 amino acids. Germline CDR1 and CDR2: SNHLY and FYNNEI. V was cut by 6 bases and J by 1 base, with 7 bases left in between. CDR3 residues: CASRGEAKNIQYF. The DNA for the CDR3 is TGTGCCAGCAGGGGAGAGGCCAAAAACATTCAGTACTTC. The variable domain in full, with the rest retrieved from reference TRBV2 and TRBJ2-4, is EPEVTQTPSHQVTQMGQEVILRCVPISNHLYFYWYRQILGQKVEFLVSFYNNEISEKSEIFDDQFSVERPDGSNFTLKIRSTKLEDSAMYFCASRGEAKNIQYFGAGTRLSVL.

V gene TRBV11-2 combines with J gene TRBJ2-5, with 10 bases identical to TRBD1. The CDR3 has 15 amino acids. The J segment lost 5 bases and the V segment lost 5 bases, leaving 8 bases of the junction unmatched. CDR1 and CDR2 (germline): SGHAT, FQNNGV. The CDR3 nucleotides read TGTGCCAGCAGCGCGAAGACAGGGGGCAGGGAGACCCAGTACTTC. It codes for CASSAKTGGRETQYF.